This TCR beta chain was sequenced for a study of early T cells in non-severe SARS-CoV-2 infection (dated by TCRdb to about 2021). Some background on the complete study: Bulk RNA from unsorted whole blood was used for TCR sequencing, so alpha and beta chains could not be paired. Study-wide findings and limitations: VDJdb matching was skewed toward anti-spike CD8 responses and likely underestimated virus-specific expansions, missing private and CD4 specificities.

Set within a cohort of healthcare workers in London, UK, this nested case-control study involved weekly PCR testing of nasopharyngeal swabs along with blood sampling. Healthcare workers were enrolled in the week of the UK lockdown, from 23 to 31 March 2020, and were followed every week for up to roughly 16 weeks. The library was made by 5' RACE. Data came from a NextSeq 500. The TCR library protocol attached unique molecular identifiers to individual cDNA molecules to correct for sequencing error and PCR bias. Both TCR alpha and beta chains were sequenced, and tight co-correlation was observed between alpha and beta sequence abundances in each sample. In the paper's pipeline: Decombinator V4 was used to annotate the V gene, J gene and CDR3 of the TCR sequences. Expanded TCRs were defined as changing significantly between any two time points under a Poisson model with p below 0.0001. Abundances of TCRs were expressed as counts per million after normalisation to the total number of TCRs sequenced in each sample. TRAV1-2 paired with TRAJ12, TRAJ20 or TRAJ33 defined MAIT TCRs, while TRAV10 paired with TRAJ18 defined iNKT TCRs. VDJdb, accessed 1 November 2021, was searched for CMV, EBV and SARS-CoV-2 annotated TCRs, with TCRs annotated for multiple antigens excluded. In-frame beta chains were kept once TCRdb had trimmed the public reads at Q25 with fastp and called clones with MiXCR. Each record represents a unique CDR3 protein, reported with the most common genes and DNA among its rows. The V and J calls were not made by the authors but by TCRdb's processing. This sample holds about 110,000 distinct CDR3 sequences; around 12% were observed only once. Of the sample, less than 4.5% is held by the ten largest clones.

In its sample, this clonotype was seen a few times. It has no known antigen specificity. No base qualities exist here, and no much larger clone lies one base off it. Measured from the cysteine to the phenylalanine, the CDR3 is 16 residues long. Of the read, only the CDR3 DNA is kept; its 48 bases are in frame from base 1. Trimmed from V: 6 bases; trimmed from J: 2 bases; junction bases lacking a gene match: 12. The germline V gene provides CDR1 MDHEN and CDR2 SYDVKM. Sequencing used whole blood, obtained at baseline. The rearrangement joined TRBV28 to TRBJ1-1, with 7 bases in between that match TRBD1. This receptor was identified in an adult who was a healthcare worker with PCR-confirmed SARS-CoV-2 infection or an uninfected control (not recorded which). CDR3 region: CASSGTAGQKNTEAFF. The sequenced DNA: TGTGCCAGCAGCGGGACAGCCGGACAAAAAAACACTGAAGCTTTCTTT.